One TCR beta chain is described in this entry. The CDR3 covers 17 residues. V lost 0 bases, J lost 8 bases, and 13 bases stayed unmatched. In germline, CDR1 is SGHRS, CDR2 YFSETQ. All participants with HIV were treated in the United States. This sample was taken from a study of long-term antiretroviral therapy in people with HIV. Survey level was the resolution at which the v3.0 immunoSEQ assay ran. The protocol was immunoSEQ multiplex PCR, while the TCRdb copy is restricted to in-frame clones and leaves out a portion. In the table there are about 30,000 clones, 75% to 90% of which are singletons. The chain has TRBV5-1 and TRBJ2-4; TRBD1 matches at 8 bases. The TCR comes from a man aged 50-60 years with HIV. The sequences come from unsorted PBMCs, collected 3.2 years before starting antiretroviral therapy. CDR3 sequence: CASSLAGTGAFGDIQYF. CDR3 nucleotide sequence: TGCGCCAGCAGCTTGGCCGGGACAGGTGCCTTCGGGGACATTCAGTACTTC.